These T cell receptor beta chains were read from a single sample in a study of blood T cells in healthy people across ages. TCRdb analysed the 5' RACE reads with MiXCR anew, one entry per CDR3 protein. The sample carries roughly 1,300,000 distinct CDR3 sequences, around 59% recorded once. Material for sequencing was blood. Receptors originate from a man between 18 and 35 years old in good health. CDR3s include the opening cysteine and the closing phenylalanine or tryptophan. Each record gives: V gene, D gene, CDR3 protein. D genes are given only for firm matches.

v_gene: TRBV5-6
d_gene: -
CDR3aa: CASEDFYTDTQYF

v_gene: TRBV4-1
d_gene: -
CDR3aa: CASSHSTGYEQYF

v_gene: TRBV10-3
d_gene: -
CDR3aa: CAISPQGTYEQYF

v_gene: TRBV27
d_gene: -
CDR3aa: CASRPPGVDTQYF

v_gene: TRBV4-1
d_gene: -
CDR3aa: CASSQLEKLYGETQYF

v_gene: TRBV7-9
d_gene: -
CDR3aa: CASSLFFPVPTNGKLFF

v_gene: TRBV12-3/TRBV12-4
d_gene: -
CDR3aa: CASSLRNASYEQYF

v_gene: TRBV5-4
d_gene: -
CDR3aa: CASSYEDGDYEQYF

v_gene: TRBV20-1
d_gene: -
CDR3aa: CSARRQGFNQPQHF

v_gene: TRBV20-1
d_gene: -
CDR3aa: CSARGPFFLGSTDTQYF

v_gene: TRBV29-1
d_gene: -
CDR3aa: CSDRTAQETQYF

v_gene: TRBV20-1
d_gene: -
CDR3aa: CSASLGQSFPDTQYF

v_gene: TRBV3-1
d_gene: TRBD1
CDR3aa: CASSQGNPTTGLVNEQFF

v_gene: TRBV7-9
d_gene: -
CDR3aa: CASSFAREPGANVLTF

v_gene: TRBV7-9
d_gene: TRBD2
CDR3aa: CASSWTSGSGYEQYF

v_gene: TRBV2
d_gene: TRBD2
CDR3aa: CASTQTSGVYEQYF

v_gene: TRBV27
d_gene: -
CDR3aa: CASIYRDGYYGYTF

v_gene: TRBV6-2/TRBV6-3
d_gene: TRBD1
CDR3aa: CASNLGQGLINEQFF

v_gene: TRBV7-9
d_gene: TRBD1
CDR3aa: CASSSPKGQGAITEAFF

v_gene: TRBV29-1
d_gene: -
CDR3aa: CSVEGVNGYTF

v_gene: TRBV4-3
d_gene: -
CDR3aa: CASSQDSQGGRLNTEAFF

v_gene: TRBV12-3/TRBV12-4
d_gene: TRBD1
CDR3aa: CASRTTGAQGEQYF